A single sample gave rise to the 8 T cell receptor beta chains below, sequenced in a study of T cells after yellow fever vaccination. MiXCR, applied by TCRdb to the 5' RACE reads, yields one record per CDR3 protein. The table has some 240,000 distinct CDR3 sequences, under 3.5% seen once. The material was CD4+ T cells sorted from PBMCs, obtained 10 days after the yellow fever booster vaccination. The receptors originated from a man between 18 and 29 years old who received the YFV17D yellow fever vaccine.

This clonotype was counted only a few times. The V call is TRBV5-1, the J call TRBJ1-4; D ambiguous. The CDR3 is 14 residues long. Between the trimmed V and J ends, which lost 6 bases and 0 bases, there was a span of 9 bases. Germline CDR1 is SGHRS and CDR2 is YFSETQ. This CDR3 reads CASTRDSTNEKLFF. CDR3 nucleotide sequence: TGCGCCAGCACTCGAGATTCAACTAATGAAAAACTGTTTTTT.

In its sample, this clonotype was seen many times. The chain joins TRBV20-1 to TRBJ2-7; TRBD2 agrees at 7 bases. From germline, CDR1 is DFQATT and CDR2 SNEGSKA (reference sequence). This CDR3 has 14 amino acids. With 6 bases clipped from V and 7 bases from J, the junction kept 15 bases outside the gene matches. The CDR3 bases are TGCAGTGCCCTGGGGGGGAGGGGCCTGAAAGAGCAGTACGTC. The encoded protein is CSALGGRGLKEQYV.

This clonotype was picked up many times. The chain uses TRBV5-1 and TRBJ2-5; D is perhaps TRBD1 (6 bases). Germline CDR1 SGHRS, CDR2 YFSETQ. This CDR3 region has 13 residues. V was cut by 5 bases and J by 5 bases, with 13 bases left in between. CDR3 coding DNA: TGCGCCAGCAGGGCAGGGGCACGGGAGACCCAGTACTTC. This codes for CASRAGARETQYF.

This clonotype has at least ten counts. The rearrangement joins TRBV6-2 or TRBV6-3 to TRBJ2-5; D is unresolved. The CDR3 totals 11 residues. The V gene lost 3 bases and the J gene lost 6 bases, with 5 bases spanning the gap. Germline-derived CDR1 and CDR2 are MNHEY and SVGEGT. Here the CDR3 DNA reads TGTGCCAGCAGTTATGCGAAGACCCAGTACTTC. Translation: CASSYAKTQYF.

The chain joins TRBV7-9 to TRBJ2-7; possible D gene TRBD2, 5 bases. From germline, CDR1 is SEHNR and CDR2 FQNEAQ (reference sequence). Trimming pared 5 bases from V and 2 bases from J, leaving 16 bases between. The CDR3 covers 15 residues. CDR3 sequence reads: CASSPPPRGAYEQYF. The CDR3 coding sequence is TGTGCCAGCAGCCCCCCCCCCCGGGGTGCCTACGAGCAGTACTTC.

V and J are TRBV7-2 and TRBJ2-7, with a weak D call TRBD1 (6 bases). The germline V gene has CDR1 SGHTA and CDR2 FQGNSA. The V end lost 8 bases, the J end lost 3 bases, and 11 bases lay between the germline ends. The CDR3 runs to 12 residues. The CDR3 region is CASGGSRYEQYF. The DNA of the CDR3 is TGTGCCAGCGGGGGCAGCCGCTACGAGCAGTACTTC.

This chain joins TRBV10-3 and TRBJ2-3; 14 bases line up with TRBD2. This CDR3 comprises 17 residues. After removal of 3 bases from V and 1 base from J, the junction contained 3 bases not matched to a gene. Germline V CDR1 and CDR2: ENHRY, SYGVKD. The CDR3 nucleotides are TGTGCCATCAGTGACGGACTAGCGGGAGGTGGCACAGATACGCAGTATTTT. It is translated as CAISDGLAGGGTDTQYF.

This clonotype appeared a few times. The gene calls are TRBV6-5 and TRBJ1-2, with D perhaps TRBD1 (5 bases). V shed 0 bases and J shed 0 bases, with 11 bases lying between them. The CDR3 loop spans 16 amino acids. From germline, CDR1 is MNHEY and CDR2 SVGAGI. CDR3: CASSYSGGGANYGYTF. The DNA for the CDR3 is TGTGCCAGCAGTTACTCTGGGGGAGGGGCTAACTATGGCTACACCTTC.